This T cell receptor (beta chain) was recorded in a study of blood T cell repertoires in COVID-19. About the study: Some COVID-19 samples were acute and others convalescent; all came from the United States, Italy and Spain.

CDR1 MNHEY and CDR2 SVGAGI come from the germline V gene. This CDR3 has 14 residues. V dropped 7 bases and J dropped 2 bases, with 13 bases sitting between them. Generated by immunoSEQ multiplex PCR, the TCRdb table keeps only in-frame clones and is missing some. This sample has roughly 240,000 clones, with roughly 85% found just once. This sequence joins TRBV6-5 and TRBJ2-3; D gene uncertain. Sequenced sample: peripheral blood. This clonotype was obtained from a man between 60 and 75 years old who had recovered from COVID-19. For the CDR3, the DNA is TGTGCCAGCAAAGCCAACGGGTACACAGATACGCAGTATTTT. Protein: CASKANGYTDTQYF.